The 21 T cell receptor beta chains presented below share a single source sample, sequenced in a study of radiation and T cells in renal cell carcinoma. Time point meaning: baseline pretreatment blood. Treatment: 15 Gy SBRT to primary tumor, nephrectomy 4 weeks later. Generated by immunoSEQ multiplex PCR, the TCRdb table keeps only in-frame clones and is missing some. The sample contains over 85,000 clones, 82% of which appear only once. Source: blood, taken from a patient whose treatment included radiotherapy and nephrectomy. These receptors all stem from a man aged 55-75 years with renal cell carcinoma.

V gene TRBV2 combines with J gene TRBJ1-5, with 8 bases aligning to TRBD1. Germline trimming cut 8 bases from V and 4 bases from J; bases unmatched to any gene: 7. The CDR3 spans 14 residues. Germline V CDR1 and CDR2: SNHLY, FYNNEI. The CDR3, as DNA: TGTGCCAGCGCGGCAGGGGGCTTGAATCAGCCCCAGCATTTT. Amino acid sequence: CASAAGGLNQPQHF.

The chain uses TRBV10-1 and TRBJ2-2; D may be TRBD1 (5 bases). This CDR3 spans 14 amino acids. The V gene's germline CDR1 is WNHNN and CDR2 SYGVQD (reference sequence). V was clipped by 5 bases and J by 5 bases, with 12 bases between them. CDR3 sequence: CASSPDTGTGELFF. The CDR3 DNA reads TGCGCCAGCAGTCCCGATACAGGAACCGGGGAGCTGTTTTTT.

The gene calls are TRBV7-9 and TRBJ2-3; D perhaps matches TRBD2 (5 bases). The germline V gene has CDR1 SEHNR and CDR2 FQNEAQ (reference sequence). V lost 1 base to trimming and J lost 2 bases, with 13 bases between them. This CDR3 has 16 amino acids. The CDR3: CASSLGSRGSTDTQYF. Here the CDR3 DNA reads TGTGCCAGCAGCTTAGGGTCTCGGGGATCCACAGATACGCAGTATTTT.

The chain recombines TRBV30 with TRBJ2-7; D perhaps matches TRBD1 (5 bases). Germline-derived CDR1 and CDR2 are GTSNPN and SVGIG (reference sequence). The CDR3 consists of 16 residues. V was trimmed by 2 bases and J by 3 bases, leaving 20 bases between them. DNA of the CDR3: TGTGCCTGGAGTCAGGGCCCGAAGGTAAGGGGCTACGAGCAGTACTTC. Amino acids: CAWSQGPKVRGYEQYF.

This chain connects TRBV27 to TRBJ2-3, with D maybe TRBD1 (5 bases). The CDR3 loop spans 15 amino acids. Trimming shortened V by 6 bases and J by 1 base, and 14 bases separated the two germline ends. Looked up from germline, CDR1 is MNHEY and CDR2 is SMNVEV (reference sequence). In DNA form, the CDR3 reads TGTGCCAGCAGAAGGGGCGCTCCACGCACAGATACGCAGTATTTT. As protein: CASRRGAPRTDTQYF.

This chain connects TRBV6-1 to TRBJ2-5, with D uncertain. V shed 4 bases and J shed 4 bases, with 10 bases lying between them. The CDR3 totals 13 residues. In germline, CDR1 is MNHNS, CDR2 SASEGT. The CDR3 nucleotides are TGTGCCAGCAGTGCCCCGCTGCGAGAGACCCAGTACTTC. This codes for CASSAPLRETQYF.

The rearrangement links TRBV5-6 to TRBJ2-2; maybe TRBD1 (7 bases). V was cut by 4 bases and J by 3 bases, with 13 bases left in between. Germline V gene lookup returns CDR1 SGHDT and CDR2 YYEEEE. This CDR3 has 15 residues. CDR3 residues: CASSPRGVYTGELFF. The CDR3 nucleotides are TGTGCCAGCAGCCCCAGGGGGGTGTACACCGGGGAGCTGTTTTTT.

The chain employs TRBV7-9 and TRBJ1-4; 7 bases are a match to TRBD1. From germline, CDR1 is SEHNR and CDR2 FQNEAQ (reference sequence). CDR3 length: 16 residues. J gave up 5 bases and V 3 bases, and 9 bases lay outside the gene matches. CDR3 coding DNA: TGTGCCAGCAGCTTCTATTTAGGGGGCGGCAATGAAAAACTGTTTTTT. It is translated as CASSFYLGGGNEKLFF.

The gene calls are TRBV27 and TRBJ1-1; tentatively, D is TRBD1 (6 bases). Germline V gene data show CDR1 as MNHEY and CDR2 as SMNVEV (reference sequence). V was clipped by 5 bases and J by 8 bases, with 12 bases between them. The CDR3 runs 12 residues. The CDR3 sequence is CASSPGGPEAFF. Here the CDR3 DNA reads TGTGCCAGCAGTCCGGGGGGCCCAGAAGCTTTCTTT.

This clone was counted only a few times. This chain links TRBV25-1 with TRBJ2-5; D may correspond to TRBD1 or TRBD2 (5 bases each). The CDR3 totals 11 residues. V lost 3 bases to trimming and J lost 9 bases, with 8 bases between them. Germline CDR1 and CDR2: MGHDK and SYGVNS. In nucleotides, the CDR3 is TGTGCCAGCAGTGAGGGGGTCGCCCAGTACTTC. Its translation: CASSEGVAQYF.

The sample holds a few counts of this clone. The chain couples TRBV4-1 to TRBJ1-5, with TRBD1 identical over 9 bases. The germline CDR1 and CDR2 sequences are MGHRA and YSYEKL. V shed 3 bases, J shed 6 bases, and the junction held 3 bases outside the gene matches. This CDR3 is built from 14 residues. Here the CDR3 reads CASSHDRGAQPQHF. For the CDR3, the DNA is TGCGCCAGCAGCCACGACAGGGGGGCTCAGCCCCAGCATTTT.

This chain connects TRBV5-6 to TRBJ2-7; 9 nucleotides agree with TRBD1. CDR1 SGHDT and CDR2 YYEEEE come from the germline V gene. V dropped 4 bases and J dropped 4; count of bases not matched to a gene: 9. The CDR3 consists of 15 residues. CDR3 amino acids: CASSHGTGIEYEQYF. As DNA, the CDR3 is TGTGCCAGCAGCCACGGGACAGGGATTGAGTACGAGCAGTACTTC.

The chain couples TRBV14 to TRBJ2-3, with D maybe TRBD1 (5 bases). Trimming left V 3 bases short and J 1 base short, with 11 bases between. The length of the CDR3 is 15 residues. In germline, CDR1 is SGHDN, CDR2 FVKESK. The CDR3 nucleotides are TGTGCCAGCAGCCATCCACCCAGGGGCACAGATACGCAGTATTTT. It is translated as CASSHPPRGTDTQYF.

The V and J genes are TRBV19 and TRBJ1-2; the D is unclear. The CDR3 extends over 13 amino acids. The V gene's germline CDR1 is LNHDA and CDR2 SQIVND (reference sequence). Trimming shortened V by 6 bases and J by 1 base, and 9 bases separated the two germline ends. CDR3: CASSFRLNYGYTF. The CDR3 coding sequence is TGTGCCAGTAGCTTCAGACTTAACTATGGCTACACCTTC. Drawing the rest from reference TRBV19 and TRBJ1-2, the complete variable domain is DGGITQSPKYLFRKEGQNVTLSCEQNLNHDAMYWYRQDPGQGLRLIYYSQIVNDFQKGDIAEGYSVSREKKESFPLTVTSAQKNPTAFYLCASSFRLNYGYTFGSGTRLTVV.

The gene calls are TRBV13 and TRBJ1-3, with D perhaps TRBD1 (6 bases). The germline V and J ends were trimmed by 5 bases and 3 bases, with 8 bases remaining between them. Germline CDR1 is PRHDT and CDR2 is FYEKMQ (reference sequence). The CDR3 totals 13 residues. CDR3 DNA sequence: TGTGCCAGCAGCCCCAGGGGTGGAAACACCATATATTTT. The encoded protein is CASSPRGGNTIYF.

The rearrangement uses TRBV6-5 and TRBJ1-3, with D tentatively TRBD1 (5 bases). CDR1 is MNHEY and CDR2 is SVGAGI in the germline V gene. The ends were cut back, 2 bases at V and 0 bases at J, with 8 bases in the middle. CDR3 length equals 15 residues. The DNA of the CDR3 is TGTGCCAGCAGTTACGGGGGTATCTCTGGAAACACCATATATTTT. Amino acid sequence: CASSYGGISGNTIYF.

The CDR3: CASGTGRADGYTF. The DNA for the CDR3 is TGTGCCAGCGGAACAGGGAGGGCCGATGGCTACACCTTC. The chain combines TRBV6-6 with TRBJ1-2, with D possibly being TRBD1 (6 bases). V dropped 8 bases and J dropped 6 bases, with 16 bases sitting between them. Germline V gene lookup returns CDR1 MNHNY and CDR2 SVGAGI (reference sequence). The CDR3 runs 13 residues.

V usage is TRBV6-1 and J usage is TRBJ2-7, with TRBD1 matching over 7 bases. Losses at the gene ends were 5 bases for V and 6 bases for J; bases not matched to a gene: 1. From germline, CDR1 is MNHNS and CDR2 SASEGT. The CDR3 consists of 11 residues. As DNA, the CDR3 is TGTGCCAGCAGTAGGGGGCTCGAGCAGTACTTC. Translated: CASSRGLEQYF.

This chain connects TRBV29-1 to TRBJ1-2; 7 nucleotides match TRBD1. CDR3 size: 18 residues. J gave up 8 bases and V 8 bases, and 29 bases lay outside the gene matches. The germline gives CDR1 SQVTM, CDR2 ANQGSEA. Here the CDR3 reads CSFLPLAGQRGLRKGYTF. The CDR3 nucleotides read TGCAGCTTCCTACCCCTCGCGGGACAGAGGGGGTTAAGAAAGGGCTACACCTTC.

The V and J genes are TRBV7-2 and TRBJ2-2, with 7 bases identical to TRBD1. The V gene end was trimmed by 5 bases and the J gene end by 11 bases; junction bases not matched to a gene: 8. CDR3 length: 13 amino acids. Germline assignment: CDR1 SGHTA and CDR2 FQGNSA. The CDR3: CASSPDRVGELFF. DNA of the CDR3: TGTGCCAGCAGCCCTGACAGGGTCGGTGAGCTGTTTTTT. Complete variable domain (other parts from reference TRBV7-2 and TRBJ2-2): GAGVSQSPSNKVTEKGKDVELRCDPISGHTALYWYRQSLGQGLEFLIYFQGNSAPDKSGLPSDRFSAERTGGSVSTLTIQRTQQEDSAVYLCASSPDRVGELFFGEGSRLTVL.

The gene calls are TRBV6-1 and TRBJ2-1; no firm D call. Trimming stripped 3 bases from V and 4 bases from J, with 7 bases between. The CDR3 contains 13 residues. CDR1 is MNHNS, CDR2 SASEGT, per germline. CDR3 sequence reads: CASSEGQYNEQFF. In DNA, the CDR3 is TGTGCCAGCAGTGAGGGTCAGTACAATGAGCAGTTCTTC.